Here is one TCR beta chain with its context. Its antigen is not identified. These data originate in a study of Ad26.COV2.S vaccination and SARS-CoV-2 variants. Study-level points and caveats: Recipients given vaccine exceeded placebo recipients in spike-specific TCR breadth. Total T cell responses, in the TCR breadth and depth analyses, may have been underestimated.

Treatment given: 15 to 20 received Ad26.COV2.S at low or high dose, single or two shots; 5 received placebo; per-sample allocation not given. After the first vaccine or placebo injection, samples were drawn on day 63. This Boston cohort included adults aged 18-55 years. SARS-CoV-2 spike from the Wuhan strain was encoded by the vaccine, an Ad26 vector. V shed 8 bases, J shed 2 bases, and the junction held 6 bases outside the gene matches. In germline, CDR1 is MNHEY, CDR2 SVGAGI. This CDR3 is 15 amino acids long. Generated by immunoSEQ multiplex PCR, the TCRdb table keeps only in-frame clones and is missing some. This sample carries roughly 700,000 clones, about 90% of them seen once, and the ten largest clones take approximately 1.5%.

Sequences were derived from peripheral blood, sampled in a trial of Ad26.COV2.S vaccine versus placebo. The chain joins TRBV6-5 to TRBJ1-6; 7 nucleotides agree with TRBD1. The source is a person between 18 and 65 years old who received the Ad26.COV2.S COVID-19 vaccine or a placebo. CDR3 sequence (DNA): TGTGCCAGCCGCAACAGGGGCACCTATAATTCACCCCTCCACTTT. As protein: CASRNRGTYNSPLHF.